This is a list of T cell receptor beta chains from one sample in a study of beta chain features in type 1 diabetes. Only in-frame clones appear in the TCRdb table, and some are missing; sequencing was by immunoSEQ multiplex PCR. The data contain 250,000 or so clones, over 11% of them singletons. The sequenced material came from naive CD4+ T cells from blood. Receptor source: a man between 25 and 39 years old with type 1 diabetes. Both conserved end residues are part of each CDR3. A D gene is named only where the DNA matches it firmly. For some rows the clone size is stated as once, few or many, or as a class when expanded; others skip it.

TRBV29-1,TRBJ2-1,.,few,CSVDLGQNYNEQFF,TGCAGCGTTGATCTCGGACAGAACTACAATGAGCAGTTCTTC
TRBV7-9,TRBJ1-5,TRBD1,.,CASSRTGVSGNQPQHF,TGTGCCAGCAGCCGGACAGGGGTATCGGGCAATCAGCCCCAGCATTTT
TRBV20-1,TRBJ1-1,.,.,CSAREGILPFF,TGCAGTGCTAGAGAGGGCATTTTGCCTTTCTTT
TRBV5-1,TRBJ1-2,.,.,CASSLGTANYGYTF,TGCGCCAGCAGCTTGGGGACAGCTAACTATGGCTACACCTTC
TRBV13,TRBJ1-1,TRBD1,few,CASKRQGGTEAFF,TGTGCCAGCAAAAGACAGGGAGGCACTGAAGCTTTCTTT
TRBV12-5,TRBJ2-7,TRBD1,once,CASGWTGFSEQYF,TGTGCTAGTGGTTGGACAGGGTTCAGCGAGCAGTACTTC
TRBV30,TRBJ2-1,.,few,CAWSDRVEQFF,TGTGCCTGGAGTGACAGGGTTGAGCAGTTCTTC
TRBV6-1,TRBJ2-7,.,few,CASRSRSTGLYEQYF,TGTGCCAGCAGGTCCCGGAGTACAGGGTTATACGAGCAGTACTTC
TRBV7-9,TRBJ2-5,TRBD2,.,CASSLGLAGAEETQYF,TGTGCCAGCAGCTTGGGACTAGCGGGAGCGGAGGAGACCCAGTACTTC
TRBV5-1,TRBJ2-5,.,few,CASSPGSQETQYF,TGCGCCAGCAGCCCGGGTTCACAAGAGACCCAGTACTTC
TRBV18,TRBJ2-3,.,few,CASSPASGADTQYF,TGTGCCAGCTCACCAGCGAGCGGCGCAGATACGCAGTATTTT
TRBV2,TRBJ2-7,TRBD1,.,CASSATGGHEQYF,TGTGCCAGCAGCGCCACAGGGGGCCACGAGCAGTACTTC
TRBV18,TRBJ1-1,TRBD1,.,CASSPPGTGGSYSEAFF,TGTGCCAGCTCACCCCCCGGGACAGGGGGCAGCTATAGTGAAGCTTTCTTT
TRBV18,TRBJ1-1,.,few,CASSPDQGYTEAFF,TGTGCCAGCTCACCAGATCAGGGATACACTGAAGCTTTCTTT
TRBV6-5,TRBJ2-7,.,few,CASKSGPSYEQYF,TGTGCCAGCAAGAGCGGGCCCTCCTACGAGCAGTACTTC
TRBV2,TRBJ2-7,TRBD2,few,CASSGGLAGGPLPYEQYF,TGTGCCAGCAGTGGCGGACTAGCGGGAGGCCCACTTCCCTACGAGCAGTACTTC
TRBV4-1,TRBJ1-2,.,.,CASSQDRANYGYTF,TGCGCCAGCAGCCAAGACAGGGCGAACTATGGCTACACCTTC
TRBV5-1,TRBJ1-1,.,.,CASSLDSQDNTEAFF,TGCGCCAGCAGCTTGGACTCCCAGGATAACACTGAAGCTTTCTTT
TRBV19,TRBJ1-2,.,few,CASSIGRVFSGYTF,TGTGCCAGTAGTATAGGCAGGGTATTCTCTGGCTACACCTTC
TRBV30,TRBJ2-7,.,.,CAWSQDRQYF,TGTGCCTGGAGTCAAGACAGGCAGTACTTC
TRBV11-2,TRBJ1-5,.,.,CASSLGKILGSNQPQHF,TGTGCCAGCAGCTTAGGAAAAATACTCGGTAGCAATCAGCCCCAGCATTTT
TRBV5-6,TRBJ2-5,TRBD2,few,CASSLAGGRGAETQYF,TGTGCCAGCAGCTTGGCGGGGGGGCGGGGAGCGGAGACCCAGTACTTC
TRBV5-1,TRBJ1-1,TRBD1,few,CASSSRTGGNTEAFF,TGCGCCAGCAGCTCCCGGACAGGGGGGAACACTGAAGCTTTCTTT
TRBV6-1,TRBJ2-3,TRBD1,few,CASSTGTVTDTQYF,TGTGCCAGCAGTACCGGGACAGTCACAGATACGCAGTATTTT
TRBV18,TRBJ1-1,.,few,CASSPPGSIEAFF,TGTGCCAGCTCACCACCGGGCAGCATTGAAGCTTTCTTT
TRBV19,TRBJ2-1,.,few,CASSFGGEGDEQFF,TGTGCCAGTAGCTTTGGAGGGGAGGGGGATGAGCAGTTCTTC
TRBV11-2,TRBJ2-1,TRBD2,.,CASSLGGTSGIYEQFF,TGTGCCAGCAGCTTAGGTGGGACTAGCGGGATCTATGAGCAGTTCTTC
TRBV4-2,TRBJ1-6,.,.,CASSQEAQVNSPLHF,TGTGCCAGCAGCCAAGAAGCCCAGGTCAATTCACCCCTCCACTTT
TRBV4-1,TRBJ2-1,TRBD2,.,CASSHPGLAGVNEQFF,TGCGCCAGCAGCCACCCGGGACTAGCGGGGGTCAATGAGCAGTTCTTC